This entry lists 7 T cell receptor beta chains sequenced from one sample in a study of blood T cell repertoires in COVID-19. This table comes from immunoSEQ multiplex PCR, and its TCRdb copy is limited to in-frame clones, with some not included. The sample contains a few hundred thousand clones, 88% of which appear only once. Sequenced: PBMCs or T cells enriched from blood (not recorded which). Receptors originate from a woman younger than 45 who had recovered from COVID-19.

The chain combines TRBV5-6 with TRBJ1-2; TRBD1 matches at 12 bases. The V segment lost 0 bases and the J segment 8 bases; nucleotides outside the gene matches: 8. The length of the CDR3 is 16 residues. Germline CDR1 reads SGHDT; CDR2 reads YYEEEE. In nucleotides, the CDR3 is TGTGCCAGCAGCTTGGAATCGGGACAGGGGGCGAGAGGCTACACCTTC. It yields the protein CASSLESGQGARGYTF.

This chain links TRBV5-6 with TRBJ2-6; no reliable D call. Trimming removed 0 bases from V and 0 bases from J, with 7 bases in between. The CDR3 is made up of 16 amino acids. Germline V lookup: CDR1 SGHDT, CDR2 YYEEEE. The CDR3 region is CASSLGRLSGANVLTF. The CDR3 coding sequence is TGTGCCAGCAGCTTGGGCCGACTCTCTGGGGCCAACGTCCTGACTTTC.

This clone was seen a handful of times. V and J are TRBV28 and TRBJ1-3, with D unresolved. Per germline, CDR1 MDHEN and CDR2 SYDVKM. The V end lost 2 bases, the J end lost 0 bases, and 11 bases lay between the germline ends. The CDR3 has 16 amino acids. DNA for the CDR3: TGTGCCAGCAGTTTAACGGGGTCTCTCTCTGGAAACACCATATATTTT. This translates into CASSLTGSLSGNTIYF.

The chain couples TRBV19 to TRBJ1-2, with TRBD1 matching over 9 bases. Germline values: CDR1 LNHDA, CDR2 SQIVND (reference sequence). The CDR3 is made up of 13 amino acids. V trimming: 5 bases; J trimming: 5 bases; junction bases outside the gene matches: 3. The CDR3 DNA is TGTGCCAGTAGTCCCGGGACAGGGTATGGCTACACCTTC. Translating gives CASSPGTGYGYTF.

The V and J genes are TRBV18 and TRBJ2-3; perhaps TRBD2 as D (5 bases). V was pared by 3 bases and J by 1 base, with 11 bases between. The CDR3 spans 15 residues. The germline gives CDR1 KGHSH, CDR2 LQKENI. CDR3 nucleotides: TGTGCCAGCTCACCCCTAGCAGCTGGCACAGATACGCAGTATTTT. Protein sequence: CASSPLAAGTDTQYF.

The gene calls are TRBV10-3 and TRBJ2-2, with 7 bases aligning to TRBD2. Germline V lookup: CDR1 ENHRY, CDR2 SYGVKD. The CDR3 totals 16 residues. The V gene end was trimmed by 0 bases and the J gene end by 5 bases; junction bases not matched to a gene: 6. The CDR3 spells CAISESREGRTGELFF. The CDR3 coding sequence is TGTGCCATCAGTGAGTCGAGGGAGGGGCGAACCGGGGAGCTGTTTTTT.

This chain uses TRBV4-1 with TRBJ1-2; D is unresolved. CDR1 and CDR2 from the germline V gene are MGHRA and YSYEKL. The CDR3 length is 16 residues. Deletions cut 2 bases from V and 0 bases from J, with 13 bases between. The CDR3 spells CASSQPAREANYGYTF. Here the CDR3 DNA reads TGCGCCAGCAGCCAACCAGCCCGGGAGGCTAACTATGGCTACACCTTC.